The rows below give T cell receptor beta chains drawn from one sample of a study of regulatory T cells in long-lasting Graves disease. TCRdb reanalysed the multiplex PCR reads using MiXCR and keeps one entry per CDR3 protein. The top ten clones hold roughly 40% of a sample with about 320,000 distinct CDR3 sequences, under 20% of them seen once. Sample: peripheral blood mononuclear cells (PBMCs), taken at new diagnosis, from a patient treated with antithyroid drugs. These receptors all stem from a female donor with Graves disease. CDR3s include the opening cysteine and the closing phenylalanine or tryptophan. The order of the fields is clone size, D gene, V gene, J gene, CDR3 protein, CDR3 DNA. A D gene is named only where the DNA matches it firmly. Not all rows give a size; the values are once, few, many and, for expanded clones, a class.

many	-	TRBV6-2/TRBV6-3	TRBJ2-1	CASSYSASDNEQFF	TGTGCCAGCAGTTACTCGGCTAGTGACAATGAGCAGTTCTTC
many	TRBD2	TRBV6-5	TRBJ2-1	CASSYSRELSYNEQFF	TGTGCCAGCAGTTACTCGCGGGAGCTGTCCTACAATGAGCAGTTCTTC
many	-	TRBV11-3	TRBJ2-1	CASSFPGSYNEQFF	TGTGCCAGCAGCTTCCCGGGCTCCTACAATGAGCAGTTCTTC
many	-	TRBV28	TRBJ2-5	CASSLIGLASTDETQYF	TGTGCCAGCAGTTTAATCGGGCTAGCTTCGACTGATGAGACCCAGTACTTC
many	TRBD2	TRBV28	TRBJ2-7	CASRESGRASGGQYF	TGTGCCAGCAGAGAAAGCGGGAGGGCCTCGGGAGGGCAGTACTTC
-	TRBD2	TRBV29-1	TRBJ2-7	CSVEAGTRGFRGEQYF	TGCAGCGTTGAAGCCGGGACTAGAGGATTTAGAGGCGAGCAGTACTTC
few	-	TRBV6-1	TRBJ1-4	CATRPGTAVEKLFF	TGTGCTACCAGACCGGGAACAGCGGTTGAAAAACTGTTTTTT
many	-	TRBV11-2	TRBJ1-1	CASSLASYTEAFF	TGTGCCAGCAGCTTAGCGTCCTACACTGAAGCTTTCTTT
many	-	TRBV10-3	TRBJ1-5	CAISVSGNQPQHF	TGTGCCATCAGTGTTTCGGGGAATCAGCCCCAGCATTTT
-	-	TRBV15	TRBJ1-3	CATSRDSGNTIYF	TGTGCCACCAGCAGAGACTCTGGAAACACCATATATTTT
many	TRBD2	TRBV5-1	TRBJ2-3	CASSLGLAGGPMTDTQYF	TGCGCCAGCAGCCTGGGACTAGCGGGAGGGCCGATGACAGATACGCAGTATTTT
-	TRBD2	TRBV19	TRBJ2-5	CASSRLAGGHQETQYF	TGTGCCAGTAGTAGACTAGCGGGAGGCCACCAAGAGACCCAGTACTTC
many	TRBD1	TRBV27	TRBJ2-2	CASRMGDRNTGELFF	TGTGCCAGCAGAATGGGGGACAGGAACACCGGGGAGCTGTTTTTT
once	-	TRBV30	TRBJ1-1	CAWSMWGSDPEAFF	TGTGCCTGGAGTATGTGGGGCTCGGACCCTGAAGCTTTCTTT
-	-	TRBV5-1	TRBJ2-1	CASSLGRDWEQFF	TGCGCCAGCAGCTTGGGCCGTGACTGGGAGCAGTTCTTC
many	TRBD1	TRBV6-2/TRBV6-3	TRBJ2-7	CASSTGTGLQYF	TGTGCCAGCAGTACCGGGACAGGGTTGCAGTACTTC
-	TRBD1	TRBV6-2/TRBV6-3	TRBJ1-2	CASREGTGTYGYTF	TGTGCCAGCAGGGAGGGGACAGGGACCTATGGCTACACCTTC
many	-	TRBV5-1	TRBJ2-7	CASSGDGASYEQYF	TGCGCCAGCAGCGGGGACGGTGCCTCCTACGAGCAGTACTTC
many	-	TRBV12-3/TRBV12-4	TRBJ1-4	CASSLFGQGGGKLFF	TGTGCCAGCAGTTTATTTGGTCAGGGCGGTGGAAAACTGTTTTTT
few	-	TRBV3-1	TRBJ1-2	CASSPQRGPNYGYTF	TGTGCCAGCAGCCCCCAAAGAGGTCCTAACTATGGCTACACCTTC
many	-	TRBV6-1	TRBJ2-5	CASSALGPPLETQYF	TGTGCCAGCAGTGCCCTGGGACCCCCCCTAGAGACCCAGTACTTC
many	TRBD2	TRBV10-3	TRBJ2-7	CAIRDVPSGEYEQYF	TGTGCCATCAGGGACGTTCCTAGCGGGGAGTACGAGCAGTACTTC
many	-	TRBV25-1	TRBJ1-1	CASSEYKAATEAFF	TGTGCCAGCAGTGAATATAAGGCAGCCACTGAAGCTTTCTTT
-	TRBD2	TRBV19	TRBJ2-1	CASSVLAGDYNEQFF	TGTGCCAGTAGTGTCCTAGCGGGGGACTACAATGAGCAGTTCTTC
many	-	TRBV28	TRBJ1-1	CASSLALWDNPNTEAFF	TGTGCCAGCAGTTTAGCTCTCTGGGACAACCCGAACACTGAAGCTTTCTTT
-	TRBD1	TRBV4-1	TRBJ2-7	CASSQGQGRSYEQYF	TGCGCCAGCAGCCAAGGACAGGGTAGGTCCTACGAGCAGTACTTC
-	TRBD2	TRBV20-1	TRBJ2-7	CSADEISGGPYEQYF	TGCAGTGCCGACGAAATTAGCGGGGGTCCCTACGAGCAGTACTTC
many	-	TRBV30	TRBJ1-5	CAWSLGQLNQPQHF	TGTGCCTGGAGTCTCGGGCAGTTAAATCAGCCCCAGCATTTT
many	-	TRBV10-2	TRBJ2-3	CASRSAGSTDTQYF	TGCGCCAGCAGATCGGCAGGGTCGACAGATACGCAGTATTTT
many	TRBD2	TRBV28	TRBJ2-3	CASIQAGVADTQYF	TGTGCCAGCATTCAAGCGGGAGTAGCAGATACGCAGTATTTT
many	TRBD2	TRBV12-3/TRBV12-4	TRBJ2-3	CASSSPLAGVTDTQYF	TGTGCCAGCAGTTCCCCCCTAGCGGGGGTCACAGATACGCAGTATTTT
-	-	TRBV9	TRBJ2-1	CASSVGVVGTLVNEQFF	TGTGCCAGCAGCGTAGGTGTTGTGGGGACTCTCGTGAATGAGCAGTTCTTC
few	TRBD2	TRBV7-2	TRBJ2-5	CASSLYSGREETQYF	TGTGCCAGCAGCTTATATAGCGGGAGGGAAGAGACCCAGTACTTC
-	TRBD2	TRBV6-5	TRBJ2-3	CASSWETSGTDTQYF	TGTGCCAGCAGTTGGGAGACTAGCGGCACAGATACGCAGTATTTT
-	TRBD2	TRBV20-1	TRBJ2-7	CSARPLAGSGREVYEQYF	TGCAGTGCTAGACCTCTAGCGGGATCCGGGCGGGAGGTGTACGAGCAGTACTTC
many	-	TRBV7-9	TRBJ2-6	CASSQGSSGANVLTF	TGTGCCAGCAGTCAGGGGAGCTCTGGGGCCAACGTCCTGACTTTC